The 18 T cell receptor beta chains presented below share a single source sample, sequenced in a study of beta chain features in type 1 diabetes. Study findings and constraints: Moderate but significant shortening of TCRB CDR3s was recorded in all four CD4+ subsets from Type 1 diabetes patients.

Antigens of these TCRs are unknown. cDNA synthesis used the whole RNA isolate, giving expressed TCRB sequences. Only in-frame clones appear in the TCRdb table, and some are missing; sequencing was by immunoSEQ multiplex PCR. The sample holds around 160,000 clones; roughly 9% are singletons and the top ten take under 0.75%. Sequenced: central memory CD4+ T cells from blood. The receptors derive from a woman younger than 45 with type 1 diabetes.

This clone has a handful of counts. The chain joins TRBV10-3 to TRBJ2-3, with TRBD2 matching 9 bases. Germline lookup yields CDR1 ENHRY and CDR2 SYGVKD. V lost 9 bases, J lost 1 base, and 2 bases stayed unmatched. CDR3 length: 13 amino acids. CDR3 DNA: TGTGCCATGGAGCGGGAGGGCACAGATACGCAGTATTTT. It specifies CAMEREGTDTQYF.

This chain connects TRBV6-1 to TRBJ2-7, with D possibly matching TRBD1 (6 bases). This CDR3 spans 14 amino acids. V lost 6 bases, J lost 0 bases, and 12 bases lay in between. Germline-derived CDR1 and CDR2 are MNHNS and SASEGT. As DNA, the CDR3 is TGTGCCAGCAGGGCTGGGGACATCTCCTACGAGCAGTACTTC. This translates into CASRAGDISYEQYF.

The CDR3 reads CASSLGTGGDDTQYF. Written as DNA, the CDR3 is TGCGCCAGCAGCTTGGGGACAGGGGGAGATGATACGCAGTATTTT. This chain links TRBV5-1 with TRBJ2-3; 10 bases line up with TRBD1. The CDR3 spans 15 residues. V lost 0 bases to trimming and J lost 6 bases; unmatched junction nucleotides: 4. The V gene's germline CDR1 is SGHRS and CDR2 YFSETQ.

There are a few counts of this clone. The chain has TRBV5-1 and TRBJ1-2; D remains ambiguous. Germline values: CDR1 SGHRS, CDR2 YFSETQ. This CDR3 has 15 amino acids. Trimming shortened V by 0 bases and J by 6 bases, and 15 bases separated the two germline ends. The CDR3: CASSLGYQSSNGYTF. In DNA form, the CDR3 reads TGCGCCAGCAGCTTGGGTTACCAGTCTTCAAATGGCTACACCTTC.

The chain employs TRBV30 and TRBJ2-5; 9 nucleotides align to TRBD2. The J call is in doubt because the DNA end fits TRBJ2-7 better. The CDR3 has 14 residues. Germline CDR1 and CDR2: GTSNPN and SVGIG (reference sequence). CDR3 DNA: TGTGCCTGGAGTGGCTCCCTAGCGGGATTCGAGCAGTACTTC. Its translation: CAWSGSLAGFEQYF.

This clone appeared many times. CDR3 coding DNA: TGCAGCGTTGGGAAATGGACAGTTTTGCAGCAGAACACTGAAGCTTTCTTT. This codes for CSVGKWTVLQQNTEAFF. The V and J genes are TRBV29-1 and TRBJ1-1, with D maybe TRBD1 (6 bases). The germline CDR1 and CDR2 sequences are SQVTM and ANQGSEA. V lost 4 bases to trimming and J lost 1 base, with 22 bases between them. The CDR3 has 17 residues. The full variable domain, rest sourced from reference TRBV29-1 and TRBJ1-1, is SAVISQKPSRDICQRGTSLTIQCQVDSQVTMMFWYRQQPGQSLTLIATANQGSEATYESGFVIDKFPISRPNLTFSTLTVSNMSPEDSSIYLCSVGKWTVLQQNTEAFFGQGTRLTVV.

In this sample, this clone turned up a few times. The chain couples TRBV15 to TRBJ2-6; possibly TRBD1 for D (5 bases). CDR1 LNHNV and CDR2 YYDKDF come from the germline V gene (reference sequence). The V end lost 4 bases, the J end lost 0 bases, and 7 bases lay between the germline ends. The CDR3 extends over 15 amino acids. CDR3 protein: CATSKGNSGANVLTF. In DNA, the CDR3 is TGTGCCACCAGCAAGGGGAACTCTGGGGCCAACGTCCTGACTTTC.

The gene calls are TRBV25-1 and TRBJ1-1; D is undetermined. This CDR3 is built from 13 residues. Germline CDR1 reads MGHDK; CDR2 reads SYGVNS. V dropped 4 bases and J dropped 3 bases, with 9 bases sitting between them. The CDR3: CASSAQRDTEAFF. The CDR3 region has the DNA TGTGCCAGCAGTGCCCAGAGGGACACTGAAGCTTTCTTT.

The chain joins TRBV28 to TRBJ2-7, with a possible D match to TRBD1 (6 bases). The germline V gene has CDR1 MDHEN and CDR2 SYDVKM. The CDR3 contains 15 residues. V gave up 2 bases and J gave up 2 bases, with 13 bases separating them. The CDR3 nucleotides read TGTGCCAGCAGTTTACCCCTGGGGGCTCCCTACGAGCAGTACTTC. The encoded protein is CASSLPLGAPYEQYF.

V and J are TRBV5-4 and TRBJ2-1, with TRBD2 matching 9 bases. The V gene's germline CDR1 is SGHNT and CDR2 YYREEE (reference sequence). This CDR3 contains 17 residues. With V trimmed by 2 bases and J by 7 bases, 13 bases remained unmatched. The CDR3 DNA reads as TGTGCCAGCAGCTTCCAATTTAGCGGGAGTTCGGGGAATGAGCAGTTCTTC. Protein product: CASSFQFSGSSGNEQFF.

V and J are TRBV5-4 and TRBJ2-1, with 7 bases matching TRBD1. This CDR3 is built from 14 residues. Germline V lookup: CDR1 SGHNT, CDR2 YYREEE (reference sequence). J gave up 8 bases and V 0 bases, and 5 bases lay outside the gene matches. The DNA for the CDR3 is TGTGCCAGCAGCTTGGACAGGGGAAACGATGAGCAGTTCTTC. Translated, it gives CASSLDRGNDEQFF.

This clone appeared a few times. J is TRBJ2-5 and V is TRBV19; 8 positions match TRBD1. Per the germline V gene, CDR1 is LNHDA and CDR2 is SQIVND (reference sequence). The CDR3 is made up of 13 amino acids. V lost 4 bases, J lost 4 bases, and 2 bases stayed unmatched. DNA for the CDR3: TGTGCCAGTAGTAGCGACAGGGGAGAGACCCAGTACTTC. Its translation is CASSSDRGETQYF. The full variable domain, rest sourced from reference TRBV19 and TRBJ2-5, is DGGITQSPKYLFRKEGQNVTLSCEQNLNHDAMYWYRQDPGQGLRLIYYSQIVNDFQKGDIAEGYSVSREKKESFPLTVTSAQKNPTAFYLCASSSDRGETQYFGPGTRLLVL.

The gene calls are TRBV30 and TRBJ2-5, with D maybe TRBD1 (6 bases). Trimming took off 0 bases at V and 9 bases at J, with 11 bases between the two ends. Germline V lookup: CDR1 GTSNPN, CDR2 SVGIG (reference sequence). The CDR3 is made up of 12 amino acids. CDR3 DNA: TGTGCCTGGAGTGTACCAGGGGTTGCCCAGTACTTC. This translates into CAWSVPGVAQYF.

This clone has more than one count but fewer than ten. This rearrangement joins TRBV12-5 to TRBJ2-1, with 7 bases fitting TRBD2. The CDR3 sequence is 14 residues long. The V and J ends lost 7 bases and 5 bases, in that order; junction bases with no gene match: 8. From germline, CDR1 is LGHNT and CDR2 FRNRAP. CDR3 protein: CASASGGSDNEQFF. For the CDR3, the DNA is TGTGCTAGTGCCTCTGGCGGGAGCGACAATGAGCAGTTCTTC. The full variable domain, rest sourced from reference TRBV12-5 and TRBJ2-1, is DARVTQTPRHKVTEMGQEVTMRCQPILGHNTVFWYRQTMMQGLELLAYFRNRAPLDDSGMPKDRFSAEMPDATLATLKIQPSEPRDSAVYFCASASGGSDNEQFFGPGTRLTVL.

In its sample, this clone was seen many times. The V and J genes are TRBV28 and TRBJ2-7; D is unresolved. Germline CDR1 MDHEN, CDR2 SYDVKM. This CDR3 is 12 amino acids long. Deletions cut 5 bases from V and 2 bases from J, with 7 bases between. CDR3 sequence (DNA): TGTGCCAGCAGTCCAAGCACCTACGAGCAGTACTTC. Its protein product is CASSPSTYEQYF.

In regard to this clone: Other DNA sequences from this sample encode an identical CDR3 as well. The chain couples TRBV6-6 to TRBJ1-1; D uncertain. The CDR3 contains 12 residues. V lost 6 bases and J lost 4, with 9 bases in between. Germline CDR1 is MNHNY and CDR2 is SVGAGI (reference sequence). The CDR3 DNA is TGTGCCAGCAGCCGCCGGGGCACTGAAGCTTTCTTT. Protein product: CASSRRGTEAFF.

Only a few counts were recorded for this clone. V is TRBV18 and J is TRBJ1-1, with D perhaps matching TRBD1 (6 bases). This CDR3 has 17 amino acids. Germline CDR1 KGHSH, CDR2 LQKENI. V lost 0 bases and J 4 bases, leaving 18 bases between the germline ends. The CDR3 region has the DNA TGTGCCAGCTCACCACCGCGCACAGGGAGGGGGAGCACTGAAGCTTTCTTT. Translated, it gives CASSPPRTGRGSTEAFF.

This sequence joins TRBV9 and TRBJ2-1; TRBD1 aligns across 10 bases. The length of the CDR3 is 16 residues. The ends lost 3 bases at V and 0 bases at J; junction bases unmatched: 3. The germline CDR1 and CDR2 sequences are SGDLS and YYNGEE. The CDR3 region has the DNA TGTGCCAGCAGCGAGGGACAGGGGAGCTCCTACAATGAGCAGTTCTTC. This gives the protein CASSEGQGSSYNEQFF.